The T cell receptor beta chain described here comes from a study of blood T cell repertoires in COVID-19. Study details: Specimens from acute and convalescent COVID-19 originated in the United States, Italy and Spain. Sample material is recorded as cDNA or gDNA derived from T cells, B-cell-depleted T cells, or PBMCs.

In the original processing: It was from reference gene primer amplification that nucleated cell counts were estimated. Assay: immunoSEQ multiplex PCR; the TCRdb copy retains only in-frame clones and omits some. D and trimming come from the DNA, and the V and J calls and clone size come from that table. The table records 150,000 to 200,000 clones, around 87% of them present only once. This sequence originates from a man between 18 and 35 years old with acute or convalescent COVID-19. The sample consisted of peripheral blood.

The CDR3 reads CASSRSTGTLSGNTIYF. As DNA, the CDR3 is TGTGCCAGCAGCCGCTCGACAGGCACTCTCTCTGGAAACACCATATATTTT. This chain links TRBV5-5 with TRBJ1-3; a weak D match, TRBD1 (6 bases). Germline V gene lookup returns CDR1 SGHKS and CDR2 YYEKEE (reference sequence). Trimming removed 4 bases at V and 0 bases at J, with 17 bases between. The CDR3 has 17 amino acids.